This entry lists 18 T cell receptor beta chains sequenced from one sample in a study of cytomegalovirus exposure and HLA in healthy donors. PCR used 60 Vbeta primers and 13 Jbeta primers. Method: immunoSEQ multiplex PCR; TCRdb's copy keeps in-frame clones and lacks some. The sample carries approximately 200,000 clones, more than 65% recorded once. Specimen: PBMCs. Source of these receptors: a girl between 10 and 17 years old in good health and CMV-seropositive.

This sequence joins TRBV5-1 and TRBJ1-2; the D gene is possibly TRBD1 (6 bases). The CDR3 length is 16 residues. The V end lost 0 bases, the J end lost 4 bases, and 16 bases lay between the germline ends. CDR1 is SGHRS, CDR2 YFSETQ, per germline. CDR3 DNA: TGCGCCAGCAGCTTGGCCGAGTCAGGGGCATTCTATGGCTACACCTTC. Residues: CASSLAESGAFYGYTF.

Only a few counts were recorded for this clone. The gene calls are TRBV25-1 and TRBJ1-5; 7 nucleotides agree with TRBD1. The CDR3 loop spans 16 amino acids. Germline V gene sequence: CDR1 MGHDK, CDR2 SYGVNS. V dropped 6 bases and J dropped 2; count of bases not matched to a gene: 10. Written as DNA, the CDR3 is TGTGCCAGCAGCCCGGCCACAGGGGCTGGCAATCAGCCCCAGCATTTT. The encoded protein is CASSPATGAGNQPQHF.

This rearrangement joins TRBV6-6 to TRBJ1-6; maybe TRBD1 (6 bases). The CDR3 has 14 residues. The V end was cut by 5 bases, the J end by 7 bases, with 12 bases between. Germline-derived CDR1 and CDR2 are MNHNY and SVGAGI (reference sequence). The CDR3 region is CASSPQGGNSPLHF. CDR3 nucleotide sequence: TGTGCCAGCAGTCCACAGGGAGGGAATTCACCCCTCCACTTT.

This chain uses TRBV19 with TRBJ1-6, with 7 positions matching TRBD1. The V gene end was trimmed by 6 bases and the J gene end by 9 bases; junction bases not matched to a gene: 5. The CDR3 covers 13 residues. Germline CDR1 and CDR2: LNHDA and SQIVND (reference sequence). The DNA of the CDR3 is TGTGCCAGTAGCCGGGACAGCCCTTCACCCCTCCACTTT. It specifies CASSRDSPSPLHF.

This clone has more than one count but fewer than ten. The V gene is TRBV6-5, the J gene TRBJ1-2; tentatively, D is TRBD1 (6 bases). V was cut by 6 bases and J by 8 bases, with 10 bases left in between. The length of the CDR3 is 11 residues. Germline V lookup: CDR1 MNHEY, CDR2 SVGAGI. The chain's CDR3 is CASRRQGGYTF. The DNA for the CDR3 is TGTGCCAGCAGGCGCCAGGGGGGCTACACCTTC.

V gene TRBV29-1 combines with J gene TRBJ2-3; maybe TRBD2 (5 bases). The CDR3 covers 11 residues. CDR1 is SQVTM and CDR2 is ANQGSEA in the germline V gene. V lost 5 bases to trimming and J lost 5 bases, with 8 bases between them. In nucleotides, the CDR3 is TGCAGCGTTCGGACTGGAGATACGCAGTATTTT. It yields the protein CSVRTGDTQYF.

The chain joins TRBV15 to TRBJ2-7; D call uncertain. The CDR3 is 13 residues long. Germline values: CDR1 LNHNV, CDR2 YYDKDF (reference sequence). V gave up 3 bases and J gave up 7 bases, with 13 bases separating them. CDR3 loop: CATSSLLWREQYF. CDR3 bases: TGTGCCACCAGCAGCCTTCTTTGGCGGGAGCAGTACTTC.

V is TRBV5-4 and J is TRBJ1-2; TRBD1 might be the D (5 bases). Trimming pared 2 bases from V and 8 bases from J, leaving 13 bases between. This CDR3 comprises 13 residues. Germline values: CDR1 SGHNT, CDR2 YYREEE (reference sequence). The DNA for the CDR3 is TGTGCCAGCAGCTTCGGTCTAACAGGAGGCTACACCTTC. Translated, it gives CASSFGLTGGYTF.

This chain joins TRBV2 and TRBJ1-2, with D tentatively TRBD1 (5 bases). Trimming pared 8 bases from V and 5 bases from J, leaving 12 bases between. Germline V gene lookup returns CDR1 SNHLY and CDR2 FYNNEI. There are 12 residues in the CDR3. For the CDR3, the DNA is TGTGCCAGCGGGACTGCAAGTTATGGCTACACCTTC. Encoded protein: CASGTASYGYTF.

A word on this clone: This CDR3 is also generated by other DNA sequences in the sample. The chain uses TRBV11-2 and TRBJ1-2, with D possibly being TRBD1 (5 bases). This CDR3 is built from 16 residues. The ends were cut back, 5 bases at V and 4 bases at J, with 20 bases in the middle. Germline V lookup: CDR1 SGHAT, CDR2 FQNNGV. Written as DNA, the CDR3 is TGTGCCAGCAGCCGACCCGCGTTCCGGGGGATCTATGGCTACACCTTC. This encodes CASSRPAFRGIYGYTF.

The V call is TRBV6-1, the J call TRBJ2-7; 10 bases agree with TRBD2. Per the germline V gene, CDR1 is MNHNS and CDR2 is SASEGT. The CDR3 is 15 residues long. Trimming removed 8 bases from V and 5 bases from J; junction bases left unmatched: 12. CDR3 DNA: TGTGCCAGCCATGAAAAGGGACTAGCGTCCCACGAGCAGTACTTC. Its protein product is CASHEKGLASHEQYF.

This sequence joins TRBV5-6 and TRBJ1-2; maybe TRBD1 (5 bases). Germline V CDR1 and CDR2: SGHDT, YYEEEE. Trimming cost V 2 bases and J 3 bases, with 11 bases left between them. The CDR3 sequence is 14 residues long. In DNA form, the CDR3 reads TGTGCCAGCAGCTTACCCAGGGCGGACTATGGCTACACCTTC. This gives the protein CASSLPRADYGYTF.

The table lists this clone with a few counts. The CDR3 nucleotides read TGTGCCAGCAGCTTAGAGGAGGGTCTCCTGAACGAGCAGTACTTC. Its protein product is CASSLEEGLLNEQYF. The V call is TRBV11-2, the J call TRBJ2-7; maybe TRBD2 (6 bases). The CDR3 has 15 residues. The V gene's germline CDR1 is SGHAT and CDR2 FQNNGV. V lost 0 bases and J 5 bases, leaving 14 bases between the germline ends.

The V gene is TRBV4-3, the J gene TRBJ2-3; D may be TRBD2 (6 bases). Germline values: CDR1 LGHNA, CDR2 YSLEER. There are 14 residues in the CDR3. V lost 4 bases and J 2 bases, leaving 10 bases between the germline ends. The DNA for the CDR3 is TGCGCCAGCAGCCCCGGGACTGCCACAGATACGCAGTATTTT. This codes for CASSPGTATDTQYF.

This clone was found a few times. The rearrangement uses TRBV6-5 and TRBJ2-7, with D perhaps matching TRBD2 (6 bases). Trimming stripped 11 bases from V and 6 bases from J, with 23 bases between. Germline V lookup: CDR1 MNHEY, CDR2 SVGAGI. This CDR3 spans 14 amino acids. The CDR3 coding sequence is TGTGCCTGCGGCTTGGCGGGACTTCGAGGCGAGCAGTACTTC. Amino acids: CACGLAGLRGEQYF.

The rearrangement joins TRBV7-2 to TRBJ2-2, with 8 nucleotides matching TRBD2. V lost 2 bases to trimming and J lost 2 bases; unmatched junction nucleotides: 4. This CDR3 is 16 amino acids long. CDR1 and CDR2 from the germline V gene are SGHTA and FQGNSA. The CDR3 DNA reads as TGTGCCAGCAGCTTAAGCGGGGGTGCAAACACCGGGGAGCTGTTTTTT. This encodes CASSLSGGANTGELFF.

This clone was detected once. CDR3 nucleotide sequence: TGTGCCAGCAGCTCTAGGACTAGCGGGGGGGGGAATGAGCAGTTCTTC. It encodes CASSSRTSGGGNEQFF. V and J are TRBV13 and TRBJ2-1; 15 bases align to TRBD2. The CDR3 has 16 residues. Germline trimming cut 4 bases from V and 7 bases from J; bases unmatched to any gene: 5. CDR1 and CDR2 (germline): PRHDT, FYEKMQ (reference sequence).

The V and J genes are TRBV2 and TRBJ2-7; D not resolved. Trimming removed 6 bases from V and 4 bases from J, with 10 bases in between. CDR3 length: 12 residues. Germline V gene sequence: CDR1 SNHLY, CDR2 FYNNEI. The CDR3 coding sequence is TGTGCCAGCAGCTATACAGTGTACGAGCAGTACTTC. Its protein is CASSYTVYEQYF.